This record looks at one T cell receptor (beta chain) sequence and its context. The antigen remains undetermined. Assay used: immunoSEQ multiplex PCR; TCRdb lists only in-frame clones, some missing. The table includes around 69,000 clones, 70% to 85% detected once. This specimen belongs to a study of OX40 agonist ivuxolimab in advanced cancers. The study's findings and limits: At 0.1 to 3.0 mg/kg, CD4+ and CD8+ blood T cells expanded clonally by week 6.

V gave up 3 bases and J gave up 1 base, with 11 bases separating them. Germline V gene lookup returns CDR1 SGHNT and CDR2 YENEEA. The CDR3 is 15 amino acids. Sequenced material: CD4+ or CD8+ T cells sorted from blood, taken in a trial of the OX40 agonist ivuxolimab. This receptor was obtained from an adult with an advanced solid tumor such as melanoma, head and neck, liver or kidney cancer. The gene calls are TRBV11-3 and TRBJ2-3; a possible D gene is TRBD2 (6 bases). The DNA for the CDR3 is TGTGCCAGCAGCTTGGGTAGCGGAGGCACAGATACGCAGTATTTT. As protein: CASSLGSGGTDTQYF.